The 13 T cell receptor beta chains below were found in one sample sequenced in a study of blood T cell repertoires in COVID-19. The assay was immunoSEQ multiplex PCR, and TCRdb's table has in-frame clones only and misses some. The sample yields about 140,000 clones, around 83% seen once. The source material was peripheral blood. These receptors all stem from a woman aged 60-75 years with acute or convalescent COVID-19.

The chain uses TRBV10-3 and TRBJ1-5, with 8 positions matching TRBD1. The V gene end was trimmed by 10 bases and the J gene end by 5 bases; junction bases not matched to a gene: 13. Germline V CDR1 and CDR2: ENHRY, SYGVKD. The CDR3 has 15 residues. The CDR3 sequence: CASSGDRSSYQPQHF. Here the CDR3 DNA reads TGTGCCAGCTCCGGGGACAGGAGTTCCTATCAGCCCCAGCATTTT.

The genes are TRBV12-3 or TRBV12-4 and TRBJ1-1; D gene ambiguous. Trimming pared 5 bases from V and 4 bases from J, leaving 5 bases between. The CDR3 spans 11 residues. CDR3 residues: CASSRFTEAFF. DNA for the CDR3: TGTGCCAGCAGTCGTTTCACTGAAGCTTTCTTT.

This chain joins TRBV7-2 and TRBJ1-6, with D maybe TRBD1 (5 bases). Per germline, CDR1 SGHTA and CDR2 FQGNSA. The CDR3 sequence is 15 residues long. V was clipped by 2 bases and J by 10 bases, with 15 bases between them. CDR3 in DNA: TGTGCCAGCAGCTTACTGGACGGGGGAGGGTCACCCCTCCACTTT. It codes for CASSLLDGGGSPLHF.

A few counts support this clone. CDR3 in amino acids: CASSSRLGGYEQYF. In nucleotides, the CDR3 is TGTGCCAGCAGTTCCCGCTTGGGGGGTTACGAGCAGTACTTC. V gene TRBV27 combines with J gene TRBJ2-7, with D tentatively TRBD2 (6 bases). CDR1 MNHEY and CDR2 SMNVEV come from the germline V gene (reference sequence). CDR3 length: 14 residues. Trimming cost V 4 bases and J 4 bases, with 14 bases left between them.

The rearrangement joins TRBV10-3 to TRBJ1-1; D is unresolved. With 4 bases removed from V and 1 base from J, the gap between germline ends came to 7 bases. Germline V gives CDR1 ENHRY, CDR2 SYGVKD. CDR3 size: 13 residues. CDR3 DNA: TGTGCCATCAGTGTGGCAGGGAACACTGAAGCTTTCTTT. It encodes CAISVAGNTEAFF.

The V gene is TRBV6-1, the J gene TRBJ1-5; D perhaps matches TRBD1 (5 bases). The ends were cut back, 0 bases at V and 2 bases at J, with 11 bases in the middle. The length of the CDR3 is 16 residues. Germline V lookup: CDR1 MNHNS, CDR2 SASEGT. The CDR3 loop is CASSEALGLGNQPQHF. In DNA form, the CDR3 reads TGTGCCAGCAGTGAAGCACTGGGACTAGGCAATCAGCCCCAGCATTTT.

The chain couples TRBV6-1 to TRBJ1-6; D ambiguous. The CDR3 contains 16 residues. The germline V gene has CDR1 MNHNS and CDR2 SASEGT. V shed 1 base and J shed 0 bases, with 7 bases lying between them. For the CDR3, the DNA is TGTGCCAGCAGTGAAGGTAGGAGCTCCTATAATTCACCCCTCCACTTT. Translating it yields CASSEGRSSYNSPLHF.

This clone was found once. The V and J genes are TRBV24-1 and TRBJ2-1, with no clear D. V gave up 5 bases and J gave up 8 bases, with 6 bases separating them. The CDR3 covers 11 residues. CDR1 is KGHDR, CDR2 SFDVKD, per germline. The CDR3 bases are TGTGCCACCAGTGCCAGGTATGAGCAGTTCTTC. It is translated as CATSARYEQFF.

The chain uses TRBV4-2 and TRBJ1-4; TRBD1 agrees at 9 bases. Trimming at V came to 1 base and at J to 2 bases, leaving 2 bases not matched to a gene. There are 16 residues in the CDR3. Germline V gene lookup returns CDR1 LGHNA and CDR2 YNFKEQ. CDR3: CASSQGTGATNEKLFF. As DNA, the CDR3 is TGTGCCAGCAGCCAAGGGACAGGGGCCACTAATGAAAAACTGTTTTTT.

This rearrangement joins TRBV9 to TRBJ1-1, with unresolved D. The germline V and J ends were trimmed by 1 base and 4 bases, with 11 bases remaining between them. This CDR3 contains 14 residues. From germline, CDR1 is SGDLS and CDR2 YYNGEE. CDR3 loop: CASSVTLASTEAFF. The CDR3 DNA follows: TGTGCCAGCAGCGTAACCCTAGCGAGCACTGAAGCTTTCTTT.

The chain has TRBV5-6 and TRBJ1-1; 7 bases align to TRBD1. With V trimmed by 2 bases and J by 1 base, 5 bases remained unmatched. CDR1 SGHDT and CDR2 YYEEEE come from the germline V gene. The CDR3 runs to 15 residues. CDR3 amino acids: CASSFNTGANTEAFF. CDR3 coding DNA: TGTGCCAGCAGCTTTAATACAGGGGCGAACACTGAAGCTTTCTTT.

J is TRBJ2-7 and V is TRBV14, with D unclear. The germline V gene has CDR1 SGHDN and CDR2 FVKESK. CDR3 length: 11 amino acids. V shed 4 bases and J shed 4 bases, with 5 bases lying between them. Here the CDR3 DNA reads TGTGCCAGCAGCCTCAATTACGAGCAGTACTTC. Amino acids: CASSLNYEQYF.

The chain carries TRBV3-1 (or the pseudogene TRBV3-2) and TRBJ1-2; the D gene is possibly TRBD1 (6 bases). Germline CDR1 and CDR2: LGHDT and YNNKEL (reference sequence). V lost 0 bases to trimming and J lost 8 bases, with 16 bases between them. The CDR3 covers 15 residues. Here the CDR3 reads CASSQEGARGRGYTF. The CDR3, as DNA: TGTGCCAGCAGCCAAGAGGGGGCGCGAGGCCGCGGCTACACCTTC.